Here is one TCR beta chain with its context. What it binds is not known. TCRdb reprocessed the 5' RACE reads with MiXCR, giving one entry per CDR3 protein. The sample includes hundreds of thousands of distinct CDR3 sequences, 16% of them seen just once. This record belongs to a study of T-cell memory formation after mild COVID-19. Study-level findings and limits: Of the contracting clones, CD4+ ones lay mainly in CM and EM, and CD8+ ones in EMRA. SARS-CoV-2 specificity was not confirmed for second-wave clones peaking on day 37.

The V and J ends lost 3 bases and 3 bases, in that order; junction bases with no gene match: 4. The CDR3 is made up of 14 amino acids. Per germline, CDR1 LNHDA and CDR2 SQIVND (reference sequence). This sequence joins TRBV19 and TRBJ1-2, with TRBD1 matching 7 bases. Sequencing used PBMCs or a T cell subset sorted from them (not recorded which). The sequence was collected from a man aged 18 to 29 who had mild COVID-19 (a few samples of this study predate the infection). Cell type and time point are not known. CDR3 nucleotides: TGTGCCAGTAGTATCGGGACAGCGCACTATGGCTACACCTTC. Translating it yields CASSIGTAHYGYTF.